The subject of this entry is one T cell receptor (beta chain). The sample holds other DNA sequences that translate to the same CDR3. The assay was immunoSEQ multiplex PCR, and TCRdb's table has in-frame clones only and misses some. The data hold about 100,000 clones, with about 89% observed a single time. This specimen belongs to a study of OX40 agonist ivuxolimab in advanced cancers. Germline values: CDR1 SEHNR, CDR2 FQNEAQ (reference sequence). V was clipped by 0 bases and J by 0 bases, with 6 bases between them. This CDR3 is built from 14 residues. The source material was CD4+ or CD8+ T cells sorted from blood, sampled in a trial of the OX40 agonist ivuxolimab. This chain joins TRBV7-9 and TRBJ2-7, with D possibly being TRBD2 (6 bases). This TCR was sampled from an adult with an advanced solid tumor such as melanoma, head and neck, liver or kidney cancer. CDR3 residues: CASSLAGGSYEQYF. The DNA for the CDR3 is TGTGCCAGCAGCTTAGCGGGGGGCTCCTACGAGCAGTACTTC.